Below are 14 T cell receptor beta chains sequenced from a single sample in a study of T cell responses to AZD1222 COVID-19 vaccine. TCRdb keeps only in-frame clones here, not all; method: immunoSEQ multiplex PCR. The data hold roughly 90,000 clones, with approximately 90% observed a single time. The sequencing used peripheral blood, collected 28 days after the second AZD1222 dose. These receptors all come from an adult who received the AZD1222 COVID-19 vaccine.

This clone was counted a few times. The chain carries TRBV21-1 and TRBJ1-1; TRBD1 is the table's D call, not checked against the DNA. TRBV21-1 is an annotated pseudogene. This CDR3 has 14 amino acids. The CDR3 nucleotides are TGTGCCAGCCCCAGGGGACAGGGGGCCACTGAAGCTTTCTTT. It translates to CASPRGQGATEAFF.

V gene TRBV30 combines with J gene TRBJ1-1, with TRBD1 as a possible D gene (5 bases). The V gene's germline CDR1 is GTSNPN and CDR2 SVGIG (reference sequence). V lost 2 bases and J 0 bases, leaving 22 bases between the germline ends. This CDR3 region has 18 residues. The CDR3 sequence: CAWSFGPGWGVLNTEAFF. DNA of the CDR3: TGTGCCTGGAGTTTTGGTCCCGGCTGGGGGGTCTTGAACACTGAAGCTTTCTTT.

V usage is TRBV16 and J usage is TRBJ1-2; a weak D match, TRBD1 (6 bases). This CDR3 contains 13 residues. The V end was cut by 4 bases, the J end by 2 bases, with 8 bases between. Germline V gene data show CDR1 as KGHSY and CDR2 as FQNENV. CDR3 residues: CASSLDRNYGYTF. The CDR3 nucleotides read TGTGCCAGCAGCCTCGACAGGAACTATGGCTACACCTTC.

The chain recombines TRBV28 with TRBJ1-1; no clear D gene. The CDR3 is 14 amino acids. The germline V and J ends were trimmed by 2 bases and 4 bases, with 11 bases remaining between them. Germline CDR1 reads MDHEN; CDR2 reads SYDVKM. CDR3 loop: CASSLGLLGTEAFF. CDR3 nucleotide sequence: TGTGCCAGCAGTTTAGGACTTTTGGGCACTGAAGCTTTCTTT.

This chain joins TRBV24-1 and TRBJ2-3; D ambiguous. The CDR3 extends over 13 amino acids. Trimming shortened V by 5 bases and J by 5 bases, and 10 bases separated the two germline ends. Germline CDR1 reads KGHDR; CDR2 reads SFDVKD. CDR3 amino acids: CATSVPGGDTQYF. DNA of the CDR3: TGTGCCACCAGTGTCCCAGGCGGAGATACGCAGTATTTT.

The chain joins TRBV5-8 to TRBJ1-6; a possible D gene is TRBD1 (6 bases). CDR1 is SGHTS and CDR2 is YDEGEE in the germline V gene. V gave up 7 bases and J gave up 9 bases, with 17 bases separating them. The CDR3 is 14 amino acids. Here the CDR3 reads CASGWGATVSPLHF. As DNA, the CDR3 is TGTGCCAGCGGATGGGGGGCGACGGTTTCACCCCTCCACTTT.

The chain uses TRBV7-2 and TRBJ1-1; 8 nucleotides agree with TRBD1. CDR1 and CDR2 from the germline V gene are SGHTA and FQGNSA. The CDR3 runs 16 residues. The junction had 7 bases not matched to a gene; V was cut back by 4 bases and J by 0 bases. CDR3 nucleotide sequence: TGTGCCAGCAGCTCACAGGGGGGCTTCATGAACACTGAAGCTTTCTTT. This sequence encodes CASSSQGGFMNTEAFF.

J is TRBJ2-2 and V is TRBV25-1; D is unresolved. Germline loops: CDR1 MGHDK, CDR2 SYGVNS. V dropped 4 bases and J dropped 5 bases, with 8 bases sitting between them. This CDR3 region has 13 residues. This chain's CDR3 is CASSVEWTGELFF. CDR3 sequence (DNA): TGTGCCAGCAGTGTCGAATGGACCGGGGAGCTGTTTTTT. Filled out from reference TRBV25-1 and TRBJ2-2, the complete variable domain reads EADIYQTPRYLVIGTGKKITLECSQTMGHDKMYWYQQDPGMELHLIHYSYGVNSTEKGDLSSESTVSRIRTEHFPLTLESARPSHTSQYLCASSVEWTGELFFGEGSRLTVL.

This chain connects TRBV6-5 to TRBJ1-1; D unresolved. The germline gives CDR1 MNHEY, CDR2 SVGAGI. CDR3 length: 14 residues. Deletions cut 10 bases from V and 1 base from J, with 16 bases between. The CDR3 DNA sequence: TGTGCCACTCGCCTTAGGACGGAGAACACTGAAGCTTTCTTT. Translation gives CATRLRTENTEAFF.

The chain is built from TRBV29-1 and TRBJ1-3; 9 bases are a match to TRBD1. Germline assignment: CDR1 SQVTM and CDR2 ANQGSEA. V lost 7 bases and J lost 2; bases outside the gene matches: 6. CDR3 length: 14 amino acids. The CDR3 nucleotides are TGCAGCGCCCGAGGGGACAGGGCTGGAAACACCATATATTTT. Its protein product is CSARGDRAGNTIYF.

The chain couples TRBV15 to TRBJ1-2; 8 positions match TRBD1. There are 14 residues in the CDR3. Germline V lookup: CDR1 LNHNV, CDR2 YYDKDF (reference sequence). The V and J ends lost 4 bases and 6 bases, in that order; junction bases with no gene match: 7. CDR3 DNA sequence: TGTGCCACCAGCAAAGCCGGACAGGGAGATGGCTACACCTTC. Translated, it gives CATSKAGQGDGYTF.

V is TRBV6-5 and J is TRBJ2-2; D gene uncertain. V was cut by 0 bases and J by 7 bases, with 6 bases left in between. CDR1 is MNHEY, CDR2 SVGAGI, per germline. The CDR3 spans 13 residues. The CDR3 region has the DNA TGTGCCAGCAGTTACTCGAAATACGGGGAGCTGTTTTTT. This gives the protein CASSYSKYGELFF.

The chain carries TRBV18 and TRBJ1-1, with TRBD1 matching 7 bases. Trimming at V came to 6 bases and at J to 3 bases, leaving 13 bases not matched to a gene. This CDR3 contains 16 residues. CDR1 and CDR2 from the germline V gene are KGHSH and LQKENI. CDR3 nucleotides: TGTGCCAGCTCCCTTCAGGGGGTTGGTCGGGACACTGAAGCTTTCTTT. This encodes CASSLQGVGRDTEAFF.

The chain employs TRBV6-5 and TRBJ2-7, with D tentatively TRBD1 or TRBD2 (5 bases each). V was cut by 4 bases and J by 4 bases, with 5 bases left in between. The CDR3 runs to 11 residues. The germline V gene encodes CDR1 MNHEY and CDR2 SVGAGI. The CDR3 region has the DNA TGTGCCAGCAGTTGGGGGTACGAGCAGTACTTC. It yields the protein CASSWGYEQYF.